Sequencing of this TCR beta chain was carried out in a study of cytomegalovirus exposure and HLA in healthy donors. Broader study findings: Earlier analysis yielded a pattern in which most TCR beta V segments were productive about 90% or about 30% of the time. Among TCR sequences, most were rare, though some public TCRs appeared in many donors. Among immune exposure information, only CMV serostatus was available.

Remarks on this clone: Its antigen remains unknown.

V lost 2 bases and J lost 5, with 13 bases in between. There are 15 residues in the CDR3. The germline V gene has CDR1 SGHVS and CDR2 FNYEAQ. The PCR made use of 60 Vbeta and 13 Jbeta primers. Sequencing used immunoSEQ multiplex PCR; TCRdb keeps in-frame clones, though not all of them. The sample yields approximately 160,000 clones, 77% seen once. Sequencing input: PBMCs. The chain is built from TRBV7-6 and TRBJ2-1; D unclear. The source is a woman in her thirties in good health and CMV-seronegative. The CDR3 DNA is TGTGCCAGCAGCTTAAATACAATTCGAAACAATGAGCAGTTCTTC. This translates into CASSLNTIRNNEQFF.